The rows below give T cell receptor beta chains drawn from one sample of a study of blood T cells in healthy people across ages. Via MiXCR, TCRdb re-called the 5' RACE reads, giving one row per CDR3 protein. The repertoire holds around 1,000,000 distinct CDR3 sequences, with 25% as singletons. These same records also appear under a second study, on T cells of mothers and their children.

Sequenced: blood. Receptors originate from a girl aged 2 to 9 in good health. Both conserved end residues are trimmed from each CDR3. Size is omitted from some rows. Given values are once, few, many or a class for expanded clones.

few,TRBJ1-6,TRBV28,ANSPGQGDFQTLH
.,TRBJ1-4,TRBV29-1,SVGDSGEKLF
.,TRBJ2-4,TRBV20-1,SATGQGLAKNIQY
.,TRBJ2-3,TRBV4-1,ASSQVGLNTQY
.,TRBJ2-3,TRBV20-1,SAKQGGSTDTQY
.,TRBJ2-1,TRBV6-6,ASSITMNEQF
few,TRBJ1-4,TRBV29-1,SVGGGPNEKLF
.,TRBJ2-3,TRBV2,ASSQWEDTQY
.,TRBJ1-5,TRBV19,ASSISAYSNQPQH
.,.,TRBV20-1,SGTIGDEQY
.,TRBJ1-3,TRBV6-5,ASSYRPMEVNTIY